The 8 T cell receptor beta chains in this list originate from one sample, sequenced in a study of blood T cell repertoires in COVID-19. Using immunoSEQ multiplex PCR, the repertoire was profiled, and TCRdb retains in-frame clones only, with some absent. The sample carries about 52,000 clones, 75% to 90% recorded once. Sequenced: peripheral blood. The source of these receptors is a human donor in a cohort sampled during active COVID-19.

This sequence joins TRBV24-1 and TRBJ2-1, with no clear D. The germline gives CDR1 KGHDR, CDR2 SFDVKD. Trimming took off 4 bases at V and 3 bases at J, with 12 bases between the two ends. The CDR3 length is 15 residues. CDR3 in amino acids: CATSEGDTDYNEQFF. CDR3 in DNA: TGTGCCACCAGTGAAGGTGACACGGACTACAATGAGCAGTTCTTC.

This clone turned up a few times. The V and J genes are TRBV9 and TRBJ1-2; 8 nucleotides agree with TRBD1. J lost 4 bases, V lost 0 bases, and 2 bases had no gene match. The CDR3 has 14 residues. CDR1 and CDR2 from the germline V gene are SGDLS and YYNGEE. CDR3: CASSVAGGIYGYTF. The CDR3 DNA reads as TGTGCCAGCAGCGTAGCAGGGGGCATCTATGGCTACACCTTC.

V and J are TRBV3-1 (or the pseudogene TRBV3-2) and TRBJ2-5, with TRBD2 identical over 8 bases. V shed 4 bases and J 5 bases; nucleotides not matched to a gene: 12. The CDR3 loop spans 16 amino acids. CDR1 LGHDT and CDR2 YNNKEL come from the germline V gene (reference sequence). As DNA, the CDR3 is TGTGCCAGCAGCCCAAACGCCGGACTAGCTGGTGAGACCCAGTACTTC. This sequence encodes CASSPNAGLAGETQYF.

The table lists this clone with a count of one. CDR3 residues: CASEREGTGELFF. CDR3 nucleotides: TGTGCCAGCGAGCGGGAGGGCACCGGGGAGCTGTTTTTT. This chain uses TRBV6-5 with TRBJ2-2, with 10 bases aligning to TRBD2. The ends lost 8 bases at V and 4 bases at J; junction bases unmatched: 1. The CDR3 totals 13 residues. CDR1 MNHEY and CDR2 SVGAGI come from the germline V gene.

This clone was seen just once. The rearrangement links TRBV7-8 to TRBJ1-4, with D unresolved. CDR1 is SGHVS and CDR2 is FQNEAQ in the germline V gene. V lost 1 base, J lost 0 bases, and 6 bases lay in between. The CDR3 is 15 residues long. The CDR3 DNA follows: TGTGCCAGCAGCTTAGGGGCAGCAACTAATGAAAAACTGTTTTTT. Translated: CASSLGAATNEKLFF.

V is TRBV5-1 and J is TRBJ2-1; 8 positions agree with TRBD2. CDR1 SGHRS and CDR2 YFSETQ come from the germline V gene. The CDR3 sequence is 15 residues long. V lost 1 base to trimming and J lost 7 bases; unmatched junction nucleotides: 7. CDR3 region: CASSLRAQRGNEQFF. In DNA form, the CDR3 reads TGCGCCAGCAGCTTGCGGGCCCAGCGGGGGAATGAGCAGTTCTTC.

V is TRBV6-2 or TRBV6-3 and J is TRBJ2-7; D remains ambiguous. The CDR3 extends over 11 amino acids. Germline values: CDR1 MNHEY, CDR2 SVGEGT. Trimming removed 5 bases at V and 4 bases at J, with 6 bases between. The CDR3 here is CASSLRYEQYF. DNA for the CDR3: TGTGCCAGCAGTCTCAGGTACGAGCAGTACTTC.

This clone was counted between two and nine times. The chain couples TRBV28 to TRBJ1-1; TRBD1 might be the D (6 bases). Germline CDR1 and CDR2: MDHEN and SYDVKM. This CDR3 comprises 16 residues. The V gene lost 8 bases and the J gene lost 2 bases, with 21 bases spanning the gap. CDR3 DNA sequence: TGTGCCAGCGGGTCTACCGGGACACTCACAAACACTGAAGCTTTCTTT. Amino acid sequence: CASGSTGTLTNTEAFF. The whole variable domain, filled in from reference TRBV28 and TRBJ1-1, reads DVKVTQSSRYLVKRTGEKVFLECVQDMDHENMFWYRQDPGLGLRLIYFSYDVKMKEKGDIPEGYSVSREKKERFSLILESASTNQTSMYLCASGSTGTLTNTEAFFGQGTRLTVV.